This T cell receptor beta chain appears in the sequencing data of a study of T cells in Graves' hyperthyroidism and ophthalmopathy. Broader study findings: Ophthalmopathy prediction by the model preceded onset by a median approximately six months. In blood, most of the thyroid clonotypes expanded above 0.001 were also present.

Disease duration under 2 months; hyperthyroidism patients were aged 18 to 65. Comment on this clonotype: Its specificity is unknown.

RNA transcripts served as the template for amplifying TCR beta CDR3 regions. Researchers ran a first-round RT-PCR on the TCR CDR3 using the HTBI primer set. TCRdb redid the calling of the multiplex PCR reads with MiXCR, one entry per CDR3 protein. The sample includes approximately 210,000 distinct CDR3 sequences, 15% to 20% of them seen just once. The CDR3 is 18 amino acids. Per the germline V gene, CDR1 is SGHAT and CDR2 is FQNNGV. V lost 5 bases and J lost 1; bases outside the gene matches: 11. This chain connects TRBV11-2 to TRBJ1-6; 7 nucleotides line up with TRBD1. The sample comprised blood. This clonotype was sampled from a man aged 45 to 65 with Graves' hyperthyroidism. The CDR3 DNA is TGTGCCAGCAGCACCCACAGGGGCGGGTTTTCCTATAATTCACCCCTCCACTTT. Protein: CASSTHRGGFSYNSPLHF.